The clone carrying this T cell receptor (beta chain) was detected a few times. The data originate from a study of CD8 T cells in ankylosing spondylitis. CDR1 is MNHEY, CDR2 SVGEGT, per germline. The CDR3 has 16 residues. The junction had 5 bases not matched to a gene; V was cut back by 6 bases and J by 0 bases. Each CDR3 protein gets one entry after TCRdb re-called the 5' RACE reads with MiXCR. The sample holds 300,000 to 350,000 distinct CDR3 sequences, under 25% seen once. The receptor comes from a female donor with ankylosing spondylitis or in good health (not recorded which). The sequenced sample was blood, either unsorted or a sorted T cell fraction (not recorded which). The chain uses TRBV6-2 or TRBV6-3 and TRBJ2-6, with 7 bases identical to TRBD1. Written as DNA, the CDR3 is TGTGCCAGCAGCAAACAGGGGTACTCTGGGGCCAACGTCCTGACTTTC. Residues: CASSKQGYSGANVLTF.